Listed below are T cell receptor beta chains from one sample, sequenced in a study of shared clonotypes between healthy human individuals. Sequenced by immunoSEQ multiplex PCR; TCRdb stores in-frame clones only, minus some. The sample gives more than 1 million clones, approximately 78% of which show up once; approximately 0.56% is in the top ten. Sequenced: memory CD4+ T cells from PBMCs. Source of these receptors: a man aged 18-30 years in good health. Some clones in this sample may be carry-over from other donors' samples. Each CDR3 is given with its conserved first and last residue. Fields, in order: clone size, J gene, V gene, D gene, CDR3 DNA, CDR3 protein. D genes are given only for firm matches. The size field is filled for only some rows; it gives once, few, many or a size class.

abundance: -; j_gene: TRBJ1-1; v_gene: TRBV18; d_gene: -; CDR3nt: TGTGCCAGCTCCTGGACAGTGAACACTGAAGCTTTCTTT; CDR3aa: CASSWTVNTEAFF
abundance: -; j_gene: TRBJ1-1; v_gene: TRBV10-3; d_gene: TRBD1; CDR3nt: TGTGCCATCAGTGGGACAGGGGCCCATAACACTGAAGCTTTCTTT; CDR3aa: CAISGTGAHNTEAFF
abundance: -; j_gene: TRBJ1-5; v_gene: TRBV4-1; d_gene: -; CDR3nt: TGCGCCAGCAGCCAAGCCTTTGCGGGGGGCAATCAGCCCCAGCATTTT; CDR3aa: CASSQAFAGGNQPQHF
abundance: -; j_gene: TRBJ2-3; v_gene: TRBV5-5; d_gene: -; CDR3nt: TGTGCCAGCAGGTCCTGGGGCGGAACAGATACGCAGTATTTT; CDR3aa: CASRSWGGTDTQYF
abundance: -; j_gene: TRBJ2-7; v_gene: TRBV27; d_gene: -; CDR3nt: TGTGCCAGCAGTTTATCGGCAGGACCCCAGTACTTC; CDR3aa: CASSLSAGPQYF
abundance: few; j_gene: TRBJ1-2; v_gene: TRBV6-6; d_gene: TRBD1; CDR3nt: TGTGCCAGCAGTATTGATCGACAGGGGACGGGCTACACCTTC; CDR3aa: CASSIDRQGTGYTF
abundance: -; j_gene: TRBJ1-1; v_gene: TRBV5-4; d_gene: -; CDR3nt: TGTGCCAGCAGCTTGGCCGGGCGGGGAAACACTGAAGCTTTCTTT; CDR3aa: CASSLAGRGNTEAFF
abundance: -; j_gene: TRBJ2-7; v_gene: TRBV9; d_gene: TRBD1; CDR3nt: TGTGCCAGCAGCGTAGGCGGGACAGGAGACTACGAGCAGTACTTC; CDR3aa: CASSVGGTGDYEQYF
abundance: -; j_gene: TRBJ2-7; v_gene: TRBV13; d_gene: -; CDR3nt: TGTGCCAGCAGCCCGGATCGCTACGAGCAGTACTTC; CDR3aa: CASSPDRYEQYF
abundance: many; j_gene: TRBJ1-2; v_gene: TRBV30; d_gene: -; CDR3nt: TGTGCCTGGAGTGTAACGCTTGGCTACACCTTC; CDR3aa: CAWSVTLGYTF
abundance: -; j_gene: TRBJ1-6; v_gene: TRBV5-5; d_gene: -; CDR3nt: TGTGCCAGCAGCTTGGCCCTGGACAGCGCAGCTATCCACTTT; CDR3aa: CASSLALDSAAIHF
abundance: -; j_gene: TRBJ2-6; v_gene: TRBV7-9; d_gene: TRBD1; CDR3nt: TGTGCCAGCAGCCTCGGACAGGGGGCGCTTGGGGCCAACGTCCTGACTTTC; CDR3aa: CASSLGQGALGANVLTF
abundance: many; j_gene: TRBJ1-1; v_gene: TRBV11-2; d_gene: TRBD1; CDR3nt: TGTGCCAGCAGCTTAGCCCCTCTTACAGGGGGCGCAGGAGCTTTCTTT; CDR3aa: CASSLAPLTGGAGAFF
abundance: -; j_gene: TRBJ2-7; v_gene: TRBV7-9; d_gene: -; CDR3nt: TGTGCCAGCAGCCCCGGACTGGGGATCTACGAGCAGTACTTC; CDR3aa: CASSPGLGIYEQYF
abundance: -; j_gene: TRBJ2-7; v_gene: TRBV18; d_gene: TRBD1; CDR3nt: TGTGCCAGCTCACCTTTTACAGGGGATGACGAGCAGTACTTC; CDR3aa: CASSPFTGDDEQYF
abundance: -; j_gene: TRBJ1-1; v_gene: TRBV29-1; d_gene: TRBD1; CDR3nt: TGCAGCGTAGCTCCGGGACAGGGGGGGAACACTGAAGCTTTCTTT; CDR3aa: CSVAPGQGGNTEAFF
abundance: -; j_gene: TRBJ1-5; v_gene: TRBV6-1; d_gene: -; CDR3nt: TGTGCCAGCAGTGAAGTTCCGGACTCTAGGCCCAATCAGCCCCAGCATTTT; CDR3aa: CASSEVPDSRPNQPQHF
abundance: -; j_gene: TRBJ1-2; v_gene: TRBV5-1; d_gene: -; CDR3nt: TGCGCCAGCAGCTTGATAGAGCAGACTAACTATGGCTACACCTTC; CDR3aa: CASSLIEQTNYGYTF
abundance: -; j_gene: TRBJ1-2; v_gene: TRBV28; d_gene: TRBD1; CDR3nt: TGTGCCAGCAGCCTTGGGACAGCTAACTATGGCTACACCTTC; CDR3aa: CASSLGTANYGYTF
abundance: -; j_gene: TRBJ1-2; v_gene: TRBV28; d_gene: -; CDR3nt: TGTGCCAGCACCCACCCCCCGGGCTACACCTTC; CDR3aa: CASTHPPGYTF
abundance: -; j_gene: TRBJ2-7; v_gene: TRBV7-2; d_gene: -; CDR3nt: TGTGCCAGCAGCCCAAACCCGAGGCCCACAGGGAAGGGTGACGAGCAGTACTTC; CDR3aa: CASSPNPRPTGKGDEQYF
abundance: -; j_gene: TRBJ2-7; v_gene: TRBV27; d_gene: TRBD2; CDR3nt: TGTGCCAGCAGAAGACAACGGGGGGACTACGAGCAGTACTTC; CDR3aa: CASRRQRGDYEQYF
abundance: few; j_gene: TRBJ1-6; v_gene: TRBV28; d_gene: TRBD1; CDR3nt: TGTGCCAGCAGGCCACAGGGGACCTATAATTCACCCCTCCACTTT; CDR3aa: CASRPQGTYNSPLHF
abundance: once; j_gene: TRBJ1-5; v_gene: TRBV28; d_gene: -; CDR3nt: TGTGCCAGCAGTCGTGGGGGGGGAGGTCAGCCCCAGCATTTT; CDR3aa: CASSRGGGGQPQHF
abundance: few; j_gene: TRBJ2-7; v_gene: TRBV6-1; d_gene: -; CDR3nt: TGTGCCAGCAGTGAAAGCCAGCGGCGGGTCCTCTACGAGCAGTACTTC; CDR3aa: CASSESQRRVLYEQYF
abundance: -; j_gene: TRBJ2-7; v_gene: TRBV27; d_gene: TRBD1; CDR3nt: TGTGCCAGCAGTTATCGGCGGACCGGGACAGGGGTCAGCGAGCAGTACTTC; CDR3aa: CASSYRRTGTGVSEQYF
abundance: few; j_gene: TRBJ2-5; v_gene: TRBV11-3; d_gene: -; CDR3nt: TGTGCCAGCAGCTTATCGCGGGACCAAGAGACCCAGTACTTC; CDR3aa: CASSLSRDQETQYF
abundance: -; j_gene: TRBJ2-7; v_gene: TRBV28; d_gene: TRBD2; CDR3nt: TGTGCCAGCAGGGCGGAGGGACTAGCGGGAACCCCGGGCGAGCAGTACTTC; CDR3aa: CASRAEGLAGTPGEQYF
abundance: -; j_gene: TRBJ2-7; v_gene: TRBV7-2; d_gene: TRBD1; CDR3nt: TGTGCCAGCAGCTTAGGAGGGACAGGTCCTAAGAACGAGCAGTACTTC; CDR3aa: CASSLGGTGPKNEQYF
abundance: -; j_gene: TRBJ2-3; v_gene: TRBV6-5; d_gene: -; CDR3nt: TGTGCCAGCAGTTACGGCGGGGGCACAGATACGCAGTATTTT; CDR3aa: CASSYGGGTDTQYF
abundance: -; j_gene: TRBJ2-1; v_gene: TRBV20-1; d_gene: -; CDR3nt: TGCAGTGCTGCCCAGAACCATGAGCAGTTCTTC; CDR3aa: CSAAQNHEQFF
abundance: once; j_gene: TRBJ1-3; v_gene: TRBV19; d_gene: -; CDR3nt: TGTGCCAGTATACGGAGCTCTGGAAACACCATATATTTT; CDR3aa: CASIRSSGNTIYF
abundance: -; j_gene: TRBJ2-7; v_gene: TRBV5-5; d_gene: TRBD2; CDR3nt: TGTGCCAGCAGCTCGGGACTAGTTGGTAACGAGCAGTACTTC; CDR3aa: CASSSGLVGNEQYF
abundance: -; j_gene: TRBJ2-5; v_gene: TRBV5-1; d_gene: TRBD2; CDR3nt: TGCGCCAGCAGCTTGGGAGGACTAGCGGGCGGAGAGACCCAGTACTTC; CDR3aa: CASSLGGLAGGETQYF
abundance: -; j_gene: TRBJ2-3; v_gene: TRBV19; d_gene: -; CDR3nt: TGTGCCAGTAGTACCTCCGGTTCCGATACGCAGTATTTT; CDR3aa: CASSTSGSDTQYF
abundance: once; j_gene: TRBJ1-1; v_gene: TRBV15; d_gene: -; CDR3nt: TGTGCCACCAGCGTCCACTTAAGGGGCGTGGGCACTGAAGCTTTCTTT; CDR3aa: CATSVHLRGVGTEAFF
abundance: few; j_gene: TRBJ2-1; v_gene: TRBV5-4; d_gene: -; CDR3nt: TGTGCCAGCAGCAAAATCGGGTGGGATGAGCAGTTCTTC; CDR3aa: CASSKIGWDEQFF
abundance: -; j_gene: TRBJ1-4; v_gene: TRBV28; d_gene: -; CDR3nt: TGTGCCAGCAGTTTAGATTTGAGGAAACTGTTTTTT; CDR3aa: CASSLDLRKLFF
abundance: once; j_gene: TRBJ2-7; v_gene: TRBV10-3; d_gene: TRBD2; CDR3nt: TGTGCCATCAGACAGGACGGGGGGGCCTACGAGCAGTACTTC; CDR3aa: CAIRQDGGAYEQYF
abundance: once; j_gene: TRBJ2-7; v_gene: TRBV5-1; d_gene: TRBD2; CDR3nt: TGCGCCAGCAGCTTGCCCGCGACTAGCGGGAGCGACGAGCAGTACTTC; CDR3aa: CASSLPATSGSDEQYF
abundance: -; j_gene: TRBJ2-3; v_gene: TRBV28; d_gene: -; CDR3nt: TGTGCCAGCAGTACGCAGCCAGATACGCAGTATTTT; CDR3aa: CASSTQPDTQYF
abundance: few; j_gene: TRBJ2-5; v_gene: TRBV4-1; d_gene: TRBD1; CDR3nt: TGCGCCAGCAGCCAAGCCGGGACAGGGGGCCAAGAGACCCAGTACTTC; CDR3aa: CASSQAGTGGQETQYF
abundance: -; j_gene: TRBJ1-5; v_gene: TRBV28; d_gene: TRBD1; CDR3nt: TGTGCCAGCAGTATGGGACAGGGGAATCAGCCCCAGCATTTT; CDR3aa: CASSMGQGNQPQHF
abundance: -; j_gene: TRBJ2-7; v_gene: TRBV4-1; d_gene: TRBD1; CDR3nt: TGCGCCAGCAGCCACCCCGGGACAGGGGGTTACGAGCAGTACTTC; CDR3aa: CASSHPGTGGYEQYF
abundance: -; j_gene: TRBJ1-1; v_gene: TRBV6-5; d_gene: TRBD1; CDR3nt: TGTGCCAGCAGTCAGGGGGCTGAAGCTTTCTTT; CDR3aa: CASSQGAEAFF